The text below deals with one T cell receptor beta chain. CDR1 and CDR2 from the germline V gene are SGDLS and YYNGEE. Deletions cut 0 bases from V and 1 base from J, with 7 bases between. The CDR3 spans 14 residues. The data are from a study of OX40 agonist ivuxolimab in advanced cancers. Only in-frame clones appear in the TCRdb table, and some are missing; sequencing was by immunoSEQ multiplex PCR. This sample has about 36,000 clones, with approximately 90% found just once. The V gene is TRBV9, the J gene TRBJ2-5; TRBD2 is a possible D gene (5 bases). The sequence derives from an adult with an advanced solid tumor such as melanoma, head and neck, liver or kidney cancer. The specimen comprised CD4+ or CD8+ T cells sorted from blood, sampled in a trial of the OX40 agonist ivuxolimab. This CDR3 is CASSVAGTQETQYF. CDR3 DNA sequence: TGTGCCAGCAGCGTAGCGGGAACCCAAGAGACCCAGTACTTC. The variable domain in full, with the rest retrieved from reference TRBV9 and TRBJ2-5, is DSGVTQTPKHLITATGQRVTLRCSPRSGDLSVYWYQQSLDQGLQFLIQYYNGEERAKGNILERFSAQQFPDLHSELNLSSLELGDSALYFCASSVAGTQETQYFGPGTRLLVL.